This T cell receptor (beta chain) was identified during a study of T cells in tumors after PD-1 blockade. About the research overall: On average, peripheral blood gave about 100,000 TCR templates and about 40,000 unique clonotypes.

V gave up 4 bases and J gave up 5 bases; unmatched junction bases: 9. There are 15 residues in the CDR3. The germline V gene has CDR1 MRHNA and CDR2 SNTAGT. Sequenced by immunoSEQ multiplex PCR; TCRdb stores in-frame clones only, minus some. The sample contains over 20,000 clones, roughly 80% of which appear only once. This clone was recorded only once. The chain links TRBV6-4 to TRBJ2-3, with TRBD1 identical over 7 bases. The sequence derives from a human donor with basal cell carcinoma. This material consisted of PBMCs, taken after anti-PD-1 treatment. As DNA, the CDR3 is TGTGCCAGCAGTGTAGAACAGGGGAGTCGAGATACGCAGTATTTT. This sequence encodes CASSVEQGSRDTQYF.